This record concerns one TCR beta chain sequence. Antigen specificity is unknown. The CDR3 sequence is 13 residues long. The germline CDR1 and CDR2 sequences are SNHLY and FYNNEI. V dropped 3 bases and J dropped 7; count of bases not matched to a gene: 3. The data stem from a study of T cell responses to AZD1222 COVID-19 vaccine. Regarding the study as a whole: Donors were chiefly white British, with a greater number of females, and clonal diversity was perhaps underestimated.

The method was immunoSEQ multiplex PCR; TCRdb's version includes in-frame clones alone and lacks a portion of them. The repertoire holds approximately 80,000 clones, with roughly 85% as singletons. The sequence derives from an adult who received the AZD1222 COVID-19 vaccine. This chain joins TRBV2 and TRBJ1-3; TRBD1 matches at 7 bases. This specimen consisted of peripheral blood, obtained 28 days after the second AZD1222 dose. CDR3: CASSDGRGNTIYF. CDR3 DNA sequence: TGTGCCAGCAGTGACGGCAGGGGGAACACCATATATTTT.